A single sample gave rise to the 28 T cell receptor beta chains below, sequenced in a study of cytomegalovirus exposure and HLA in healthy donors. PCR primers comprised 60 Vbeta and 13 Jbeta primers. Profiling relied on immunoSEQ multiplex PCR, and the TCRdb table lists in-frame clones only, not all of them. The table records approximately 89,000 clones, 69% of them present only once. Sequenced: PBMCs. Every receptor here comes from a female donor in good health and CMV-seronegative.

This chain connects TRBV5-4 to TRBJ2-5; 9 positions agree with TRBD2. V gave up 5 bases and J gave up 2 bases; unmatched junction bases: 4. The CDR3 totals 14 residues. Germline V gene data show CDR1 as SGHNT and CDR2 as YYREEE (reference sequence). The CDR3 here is CASSPSGGQETQYF. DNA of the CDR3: TGTGCCAGCAGTCCCAGCGGGGGGCAAGAGACCCAGTACTTC.

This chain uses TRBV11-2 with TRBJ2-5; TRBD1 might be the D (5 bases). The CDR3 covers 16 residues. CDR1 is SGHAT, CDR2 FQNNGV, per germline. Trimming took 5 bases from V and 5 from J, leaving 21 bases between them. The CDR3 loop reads CASSPQGSGHLETQYF. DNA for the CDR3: TGTGCCAGCAGCCCCCAAGGTTCAGGGCATTTGGAGACCCAGTACTTC.

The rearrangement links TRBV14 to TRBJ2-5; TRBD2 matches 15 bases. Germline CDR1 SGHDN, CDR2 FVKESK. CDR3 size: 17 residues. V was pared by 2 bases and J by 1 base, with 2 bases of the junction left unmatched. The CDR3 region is CASSQWTSGGVQETQYF. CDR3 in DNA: TGTGCCAGCAGCCAATGGACTAGCGGGGGGGTCCAAGAGACCCAGTACTTC.

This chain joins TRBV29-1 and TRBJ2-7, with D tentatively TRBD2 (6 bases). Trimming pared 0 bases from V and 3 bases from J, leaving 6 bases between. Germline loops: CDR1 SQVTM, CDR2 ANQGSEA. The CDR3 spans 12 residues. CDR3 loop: CSVEEGGYEQYF. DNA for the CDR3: TGCAGCGTTGAAGAGGGGGGCTACGAGCAGTACTTC.

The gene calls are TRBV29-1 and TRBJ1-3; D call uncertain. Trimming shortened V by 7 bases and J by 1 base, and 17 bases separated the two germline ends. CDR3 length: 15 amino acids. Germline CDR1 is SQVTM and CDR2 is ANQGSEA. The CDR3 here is CSAVSEPRSGNTIYF. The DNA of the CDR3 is TGCAGCGCCGTGTCCGAGCCCCGTTCTGGAAACACCATATATTTT.

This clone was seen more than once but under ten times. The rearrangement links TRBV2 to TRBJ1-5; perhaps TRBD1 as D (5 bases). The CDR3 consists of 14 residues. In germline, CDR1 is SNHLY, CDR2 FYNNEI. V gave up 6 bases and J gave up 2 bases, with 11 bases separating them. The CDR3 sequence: CASSERGRNQPQHF. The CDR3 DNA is TGTGCCAGCAGCGAAAGGGGCCGCAATCAGCCCCAGCATTTT.

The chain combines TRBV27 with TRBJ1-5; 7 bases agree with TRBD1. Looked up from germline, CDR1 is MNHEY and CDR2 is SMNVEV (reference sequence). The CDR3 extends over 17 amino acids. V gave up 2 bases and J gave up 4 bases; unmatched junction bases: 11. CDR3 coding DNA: TGTGCCAGCAGTTTACTAATGGGGGCAGGGGGAAATCAGCCCCAGCATTTT. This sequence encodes CASSLLMGAGGNQPQHF.

CDR3 sequence (DNA): TGTGCCAGCAGTTTATCCCTGACAGGGGGCCAGCCCCAGCATTTT. Protein: CASSLSLTGGQPQHF. The chain links TRBV28 to TRBJ1-5; 10 nucleotides match TRBD1. The CDR3 has 15 residues. After removal of 1 base from V and 7 bases from J, the junction contained 4 bases not matched to a gene. CDR1 and CDR2 from the germline V gene are MDHEN and SYDVKM.

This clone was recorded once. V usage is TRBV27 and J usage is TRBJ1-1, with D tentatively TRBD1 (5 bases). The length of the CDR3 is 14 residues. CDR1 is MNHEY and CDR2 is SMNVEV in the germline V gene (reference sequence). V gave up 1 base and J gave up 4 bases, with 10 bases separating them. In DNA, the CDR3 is TGTGCCAGCAGTTTATTGCAGGGAGGCACTGAAGCTTTCTTT. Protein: CASSLLQGGTEAFF.

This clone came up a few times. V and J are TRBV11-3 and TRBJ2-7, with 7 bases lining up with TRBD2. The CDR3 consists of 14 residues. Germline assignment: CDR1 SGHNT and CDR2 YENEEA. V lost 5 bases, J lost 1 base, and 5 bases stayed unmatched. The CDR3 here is CASSPGGGSYEQYF. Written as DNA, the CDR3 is TGTGCCAGCAGCCCGGGGGGAGGGTCCTACGAGCAGTACTTC.

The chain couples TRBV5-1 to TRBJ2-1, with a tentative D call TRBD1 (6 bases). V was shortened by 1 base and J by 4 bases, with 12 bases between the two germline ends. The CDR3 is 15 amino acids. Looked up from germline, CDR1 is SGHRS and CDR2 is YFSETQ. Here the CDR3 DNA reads TGCGCCAGCAGCTTGACAGGGTTGGGGTACAATGAGCAGTTCTTC. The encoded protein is CASSLTGLGYNEQFF.

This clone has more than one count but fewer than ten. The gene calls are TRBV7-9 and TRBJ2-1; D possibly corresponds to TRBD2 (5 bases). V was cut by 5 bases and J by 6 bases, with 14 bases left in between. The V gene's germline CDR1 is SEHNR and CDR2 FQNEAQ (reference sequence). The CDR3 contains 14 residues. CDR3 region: CASSTKRVGNEQFF. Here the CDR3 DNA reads TGTGCCAGCAGCACGAAGAGGGTGGGCAATGAGCAGTTCTTC.

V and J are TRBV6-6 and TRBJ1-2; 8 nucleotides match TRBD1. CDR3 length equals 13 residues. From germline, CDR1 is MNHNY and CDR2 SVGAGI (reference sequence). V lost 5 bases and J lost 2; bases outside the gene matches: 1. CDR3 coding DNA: TGTGCCAGCAGTCGGACAGGGAACTATGGCTACACCTTC. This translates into CASSRTGNYGYTF.

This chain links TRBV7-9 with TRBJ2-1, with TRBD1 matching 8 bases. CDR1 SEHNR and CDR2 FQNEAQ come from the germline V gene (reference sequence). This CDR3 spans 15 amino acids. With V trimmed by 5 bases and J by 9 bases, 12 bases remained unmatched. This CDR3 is CASSQGQGLRGEQFF. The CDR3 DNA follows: TGTGCCAGCAGCCAAGGACAGGGACTTCGGGGTGAGCAGTTCTTC.

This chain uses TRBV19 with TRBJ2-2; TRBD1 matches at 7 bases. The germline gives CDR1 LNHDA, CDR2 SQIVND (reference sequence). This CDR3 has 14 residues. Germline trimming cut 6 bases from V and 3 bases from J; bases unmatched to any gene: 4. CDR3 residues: CASRRDRDTGELFF. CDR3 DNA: TGTGCCAGTAGAAGGGACAGAGACACCGGGGAGCTGTTTTTT.

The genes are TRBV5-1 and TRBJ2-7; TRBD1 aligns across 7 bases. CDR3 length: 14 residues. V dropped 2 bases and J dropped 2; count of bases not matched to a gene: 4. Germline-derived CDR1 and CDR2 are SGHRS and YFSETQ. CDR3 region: CASSFGQATYEQYF. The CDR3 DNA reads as TGCGCCAGCAGCTTTGGACAGGCTACCTACGAGCAGTACTTC.

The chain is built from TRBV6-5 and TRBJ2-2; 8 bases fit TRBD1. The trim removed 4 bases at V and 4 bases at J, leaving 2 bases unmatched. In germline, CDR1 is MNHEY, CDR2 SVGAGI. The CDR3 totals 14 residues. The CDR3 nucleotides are TGTGCCAGCAGTTTCGACAGGGGCACCGGGGAGCTGTTTTTT. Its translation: CASSFDRGTGELFF.

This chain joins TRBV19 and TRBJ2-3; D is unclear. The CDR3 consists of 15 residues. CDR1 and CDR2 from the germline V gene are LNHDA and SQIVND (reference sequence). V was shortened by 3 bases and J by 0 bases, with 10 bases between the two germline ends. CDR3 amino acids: CASSIVSSSTDTQYF. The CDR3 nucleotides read TGTGCCAGTAGTATCGTTTCTAGTAGCACAGATACGCAGTATTTT.

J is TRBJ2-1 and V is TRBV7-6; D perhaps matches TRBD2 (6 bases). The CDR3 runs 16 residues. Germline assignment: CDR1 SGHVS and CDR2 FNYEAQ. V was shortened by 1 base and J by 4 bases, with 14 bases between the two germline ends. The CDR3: CASSLVNTGVYNEQFF. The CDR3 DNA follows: TGTGCCAGCAGCTTAGTGAATACGGGAGTGTACAATGAGCAGTTCTTC.

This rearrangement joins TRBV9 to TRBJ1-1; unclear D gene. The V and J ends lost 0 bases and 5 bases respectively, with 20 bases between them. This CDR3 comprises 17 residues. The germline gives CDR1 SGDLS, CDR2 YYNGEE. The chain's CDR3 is CASSVALNVGAGTEAFF. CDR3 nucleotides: TGTGCCAGCAGCGTAGCTTTGAACGTGGGCGCGGGAACTGAAGCTTTCTTT.

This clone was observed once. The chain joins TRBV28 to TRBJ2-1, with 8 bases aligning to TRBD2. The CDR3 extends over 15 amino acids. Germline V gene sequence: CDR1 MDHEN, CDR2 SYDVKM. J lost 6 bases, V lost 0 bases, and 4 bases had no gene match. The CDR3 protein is CASSLWTGGANEQFF. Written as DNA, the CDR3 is TGTGCCAGCAGTTTATGGACGGGGGGGGCCAATGAGCAGTTCTTC.

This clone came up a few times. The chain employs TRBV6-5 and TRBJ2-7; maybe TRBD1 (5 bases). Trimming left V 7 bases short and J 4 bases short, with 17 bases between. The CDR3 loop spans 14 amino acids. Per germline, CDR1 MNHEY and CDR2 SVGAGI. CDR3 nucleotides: TGTGCCAGCACTTATGCGTGGGGCGCATACGAGCAGTACTTC. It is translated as CASTYAWGAYEQYF.

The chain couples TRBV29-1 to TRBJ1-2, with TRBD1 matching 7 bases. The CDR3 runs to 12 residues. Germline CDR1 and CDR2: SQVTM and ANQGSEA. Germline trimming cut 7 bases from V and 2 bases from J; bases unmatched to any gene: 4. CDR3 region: CSALTGNYGYTF. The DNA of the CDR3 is TGCAGCGCCCTGACAGGGAACTATGGCTACACCTTC.

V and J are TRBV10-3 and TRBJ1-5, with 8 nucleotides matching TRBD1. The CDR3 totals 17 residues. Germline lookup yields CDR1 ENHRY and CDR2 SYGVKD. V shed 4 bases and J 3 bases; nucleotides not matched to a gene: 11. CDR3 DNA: TGTGCCATCAGTGCCTCCGGGACAGGCGGCTCCAATCAGCCCCAGCATTTT. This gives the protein CAISASGTGGSNQPQHF.

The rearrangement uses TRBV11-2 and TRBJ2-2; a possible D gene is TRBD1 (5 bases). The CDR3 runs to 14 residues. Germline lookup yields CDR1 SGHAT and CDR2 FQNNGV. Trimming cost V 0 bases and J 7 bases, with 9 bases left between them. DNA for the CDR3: TGTGCCAGCAGCTTAGACAGGGTGGTCGGGGAGCTGTTTTTT. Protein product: CASSLDRVVGELFF.

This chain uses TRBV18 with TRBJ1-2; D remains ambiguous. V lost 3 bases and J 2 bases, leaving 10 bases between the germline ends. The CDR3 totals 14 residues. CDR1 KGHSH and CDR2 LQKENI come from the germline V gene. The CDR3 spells CASSPLTENYGYTF. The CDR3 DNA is TGTGCCAGCTCACCCTTAACAGAAAACTATGGCTACACCTTC.

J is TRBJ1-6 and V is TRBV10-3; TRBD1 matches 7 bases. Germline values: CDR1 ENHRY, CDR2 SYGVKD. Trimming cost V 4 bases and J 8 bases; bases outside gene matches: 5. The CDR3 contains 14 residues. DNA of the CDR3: TGTGCCATCAGTGGGAGCAGGGGGGATTCACCCCTCCACTTT. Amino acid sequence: CAISGSRGDSPLHF.

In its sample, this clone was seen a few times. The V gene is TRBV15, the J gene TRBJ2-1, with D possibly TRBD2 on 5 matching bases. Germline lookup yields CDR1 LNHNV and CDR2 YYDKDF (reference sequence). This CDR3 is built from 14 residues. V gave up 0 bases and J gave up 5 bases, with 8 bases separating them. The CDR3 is CATSRDALDNEQFF. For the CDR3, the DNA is TGTGCCACCAGCAGAGATGCACTAGACAATGAGCAGTTCTTC.